These T cell receptor beta chains were read from a single sample in a study of T cell responses to AZD1222 COVID-19 vaccine. Profiled with immunoSEQ multiplex PCR; TCRdb holds only in-frame clones, not every one. The repertoire holds about 140,000 clones, with approximately 80% as singletons. The sample in question was peripheral blood, obtained on day 0 of AZD1222 vaccination. Receptor source: an adult in good health. Both conserved end residues are part of each CDR3. A D gene is named only where the DNA matches it firmly. Expanded clones are given a class, and other clones once, few, many or no size at all.

TRBV7-6	TRBJ2-1	NA	few	TGTGCCAGCAGCTTAGCGTCCGGGCACTACAATGAGCAGTTCTTC	CASSLASGHYNEQFF
TRBV5-1	TRBJ1-1	NA	once	TGCGCCAGCAGCTACGAACTGGGGAACACTGAAGCTTTCTTT	CASSYELGNTEAFF
TRBV6-1	TRBJ1-3	TRBD1	NA	TGTGCCAGCAGTGAAAACAGGGGGCGGGCGGACACCATATATTTT	CASSENRGRADTIYF
TRBV7-9	TRBJ1-5	TRBD1	NA	TGTGCCAGCAGCTTGGGGGGACAGGTTCAGCCCCAGCATTTT	CASSLGGQVQPQHF
TRBV30	TRBJ2-1	NA	NA	TGTGCCTGGAAGAGGCCGGGCAGCAACAATGAGCAGTTCTTC	CAWKRPGSNNEQFF
TRBV5-6	TRBJ1-4	NA	NA	TGTGCCAGCAGCGCCCGGACAATTGCAACTAATGAAAAACTGTTTTTT	CASSARTIATNEKLFF
TRBV11-2	TRBJ2-2	NA	once	TGTGCCAGCAGCTTAGGCCAGGCCGGGGAGCTGTTTTTT	CASSLGQAGELFF
TRBV6-4	TRBJ2-3	NA	once	TGTGCCAGCAGTGCCTCGGGTAGGGCTACAGATACGCAGTATTTT	CASSASGRATDTQYF
TRBV18	TRBJ2-7	NA	NA	TGTGCCAGCTCACCACAACGGGATATGGAGCAGTACTTC	CASSPQRDMEQYF
TRBV28	TRBJ1-1	NA	NA	TGTGCCAGCAGTTACAGGGACTCCCGAACGAGGGCTTTCTTT	CASSYRDSRTRAFF
TRBV27	TRBJ1-1	NA	NA	TGTGCCAGCAGGGATAATCTCAACACTGAAGCTTTCTTT	CASRDNLNTEAFF
TRBV18	TRBJ2-7	NA	NA	TGTGCCAGCTCACCAGGCGGGTGGGGGCACTTCTACGAGCAGTACTTC	CASSPGGWGHFYEQYF
TRBV7-3	TRBJ2-4	NA	NA	TGTGCCAGCAGCCCAACAGGGTCCAAAAACATTCAGTACTTC	CASSPTGSKNIQYF
TRBV28	TRBJ1-1	NA	NA	TGTGCCAGCAGTTTATCGAGGACTTTCGGGGTTTTAAACACTGAAGCTTTCTTT	CASSLSRTFGVLNTEAFF
TRBV30	TRBJ1-1	NA	NA	TGTGCCTGGAGTCCCCCCCGCCCAGGGCGGGGAGTAAGGTACACTGAAGCTTTCTTT	CAWSPPRPGRGVRYTEAFF
TRBV29-1	TRBJ1-1	TRBD1	NA	TGCAGCGTCAGGGACAGGATTGACACTGAAGCTTTCTTT	CSVRDRIDTEAFF
TRBV5-5	TRBJ1-1	NA	NA	TGTGCCAGCAGACCCCAGACGGGGGAGTTTGCTGAAGCTTTCTTT	CASRPQTGEFAEAFF
TRBV5-5	TRBJ1-2	TRBD1	NA	TGTGCCAGCAGCTTGCTGGGACAGGGCTATGGCTACACCTTC	CASSLLGQGYGYTF
TRBV3-1/TRBV3-2	TRBJ1-2	NA	NA	TGTGCCAGCACCCAAGGAGCAGACAAGACCTTC	CASTQGADKTF
TRBV19	TRBJ1-1	NA	NA	TGTGCCAGTAGTATAGTTTGGATGAACACTGAAGCTTTCTTT	CASSIVWMNTEAFF
TRBV6-5	TRBJ1-5	TRBD1	NA	TGTGCCAGCAGTTACGGACAGGGGGCTTGGCCCCAGCATTTT	CASSYGQGAWPQHF
TRBV28	TRBJ2-7	TRBD1	NA	TGTGCCAGCAGTCCCCGGGACAGGGTCTACGAGCAGTACTTC	CASSPRDRVYEQYF
TRBV28	TRBJ2-7	NA	NA	TGTGCCAGCAGTAAGGCCCTCTTAGGGGCGGATGAGCAGTACTTC	CASSKALLGADEQYF
TRBV6-5	TRBJ2-2	NA	NA	TGTGCCACCCGAAGGAACACCGGGGAGCTGTTTTTT	CATRRNTGELFF
TRBV28	TRBJ2-1	TRBD1	NA	TGTGCCAGCAACTTCGCAGGGGGCGCCTACAATGAGCAGTTCTTC	CASNFAGGAYNEQFF
TRBV4-2	TRBJ2-1	TRBD2	NA	TGTGCCAGCAGCCAAGGTCTAGCGGCCTCCTACAATGAGCAGTTCTTC	CASSQGLAASYNEQFF
TRBV25-1	TRBJ2-1	NA	NA	TGTGCCAGCAGTGAATATCAGGACAATGAGCAGTTCTTC	CASSEYQDNEQFF
TRBV28	TRBJ1-1	TRBD1	NA	TGTGCCAGCAGTATATTACAGGGGTCGGGCACTGAAGCTTTCTTT	CASSILQGSGTEAFF
TRBV30	TRBJ2-7	NA	NA	TGTGCCTGGAGTGGAGGGAGCTCCTACGAGCAGTACTTC	CAWSGGSSYEQYF
TRBV9	TRBJ2-3	TRBD2	NA	TGTGCCAGCACCCCGGGGGGGCCAGGTCAAGATACGCAGTATTTT	CASTPGGPGQDTQYF
TRBV10-3	TRBJ2-1	NA	NA	TGTGCCATCAGTGACAGGGGGGACTACAATGAGCAGTTCTTC	CAISDRGDYNEQFF
TRBV9	TRBJ1-1	NA	NA	TGTGCCAGCAGCGCCCGGACGGCCACTGAAGCTTTCTTT	CASSARTATEAFF
TRBV28	TRBJ2-5	TRBD2	NA	TGTGCCAGCAGTTTAGCGGGGGGGCAGGAGACCCAGTACTTC	CASSLAGGQETQYF
TRBV29-1	TRBJ2-3	NA	few	TGCAGCGTTGAAGGGGGGCCCCGCACAGATACGCAGTATTTT	CSVEGGPRTDTQYF
TRBV7-3	TRBJ1-2	NA	NA	TGTGCCAGCAGCGCCGCGGGAGGAGATGGCTACACCTTC	CASSAAGGDGYTF
TRBV5-1	TRBJ1-3	NA	NA	TGCGCCAGCAGCATAGGGCCGGCCGGAAACACCATATATTTT	CASSIGPAGNTIYF
TRBV28	TRBJ1-2	TRBD1	NA	TGTGCCGGAGGACAGGGAGCCGGCTACACCTTC	CAGGQGAGYTF
TRBV30	TRBJ1-4	TRBD1	NA	TGTGCCTGGAGGAGGGACGGGACAGGAGAAAATGAAAAACTGTTTTTT	CAWRRDGTGENEKLFF
TRBV2	TRBJ1-6	TRBD1	NA	TGTGCCAGCGGACAGGGGAATAATTCACCCCTCCACTTT	CASGQGNNSPLHF
TRBV6-5	TRBJ2-6	NA	NA	TGTGCCAGCAGTCTGGAAAGGGCTGGGGCCAACGTCCTGACTTTC	CASSLERAGANVLTF
TRBV7-9	TRBJ2-5	TRBD1	NA	TGTGCCAGCAGCTCCCTTGACAGGGGGGTGTACCAAGAGACCCAGTACTTC	CASSSLDRGVYQETQYF
TRBV7-2	TRBJ1-5	TRBD1	once	TGTGCCAGCAGCTATACAGGGGGCGTTCGTCAGCCCCAGCATTTT	CASSYTGGVRQPQHF
TRBV3-1/TRBV3-2	TRBJ1-2	TRBD1	NA	TGTGCCAGCAGCCTTATTACAGGGGGCCTCGGGGGCTACACCTTC	CASSLITGGLGGYTF
TRBV5-1	TRBJ2-7	NA	NA	TGCGCCAGCAGCTTGGATGGACAGTTTGGCTCCTACGAGCAGTACTTC	CASSLDGQFGSYEQYF
TRBV5-5	TRBJ1-5	NA	NA	TGTGCCAGCAGCTTGGGCATCGATGGCAATCAGCCCCAGCATTTT	CASSLGIDGNQPQHF
TRBV10-3	TRBJ1-2	NA	NA	TGTGCCGCAGGGAGGGGGGAAGGCTACACCTTC	CAAGRGEGYTF
TRBV6-1	TRBJ1-3	NA	NA	TGTGCCAGCAGTGCCACAGGGTCTGGATTCGGAAACACCATATATTTT	CASSATGSGFGNTIYF
TRBV10-3	TRBJ1-1	TRBD1	NA	TGTGCCATCAGTGAGCTCGGACAGGGACAAGCTTTCTTT	CAISELGQGQAFF
TRBV5-4	TRBJ1-6	TRBD1	few	TGTGCCAGCAGCTTGAGACAGGGGGAGGCGTATAATTCACCCCTCCACTTT	CASSLRQGEAYNSPLHF
TRBV13	TRBJ1-4	TRBD1	NA	TGTGCCAGCAGCATCAGGGGGCTGACTAATGAAAAACTGTTTTTT	CASSIRGLTNEKLFF
TRBV6-5	TRBJ1-5	NA	NA	TGTGCCAGCAGTACGCGGGGGGAGGGCCGTCAGCCCCAGCATTTT	CASSTRGEGRQPQHF
TRBV28	TRBJ2-3	NA	NA	TGTGCCAGCAGTTTAGTTGGGGGGGCCCGGGCAGATACGCAGTATTTT	CASSLVGGARADTQYF
TRBV5-1	TRBJ1-2	NA	NA	TGCGCCAGCAGCTCTGGGGCCCATGGCTACACCTTC	CASSSGAHGYTF
TRBV7-6	TRBJ2-2	TRBD2	NA	TGTGCCAGCAGCCCAGAGGCTAGCGGCTTCAGCGCGAACACCGGGGAGCTGTTTTTT	CASSPEASGFSANTGELFF
TRBV28	TRBJ1-1	TRBD1	NA	TGTGCCAGCAGTTTACTCGGGACAGACGCTTTCTTT	CASSLLGTDAFF